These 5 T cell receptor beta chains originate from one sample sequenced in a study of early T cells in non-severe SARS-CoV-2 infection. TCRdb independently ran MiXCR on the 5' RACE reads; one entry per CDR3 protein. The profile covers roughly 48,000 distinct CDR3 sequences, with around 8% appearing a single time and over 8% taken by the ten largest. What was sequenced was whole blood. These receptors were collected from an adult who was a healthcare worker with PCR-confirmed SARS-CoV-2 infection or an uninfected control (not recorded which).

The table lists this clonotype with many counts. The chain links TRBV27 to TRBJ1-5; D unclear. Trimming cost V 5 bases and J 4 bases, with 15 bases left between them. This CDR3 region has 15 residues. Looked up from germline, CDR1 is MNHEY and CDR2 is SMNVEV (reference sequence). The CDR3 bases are TGTGCCAGCAGTGCGACGGTCCGTGGGAATCAGCCCCAGCATTTT. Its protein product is CASSATVRGNQPQHF.

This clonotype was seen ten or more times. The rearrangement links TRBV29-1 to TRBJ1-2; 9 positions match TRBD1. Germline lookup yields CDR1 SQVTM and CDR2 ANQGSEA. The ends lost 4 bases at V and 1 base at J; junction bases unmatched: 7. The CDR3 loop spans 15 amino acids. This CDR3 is CSVGGQGSFNYGYTF. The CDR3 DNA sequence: TGCAGCGTTGGGGGACAGGGATCATTTAACTATGGCTACACCTTC. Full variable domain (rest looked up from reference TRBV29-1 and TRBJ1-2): SAVISQKPSRDICQRGTSLTIQCQVDSQVTMMFWYRQQPGQSLTLIATANQGSEATYESGFVIDKFPISRPNLTFSTLTVSNMSPEDSSIYLCSVGGQGSFNYGYTFGSGTRLTVV.

This CDR3 is CASSQTTSGRAGEQFF. As DNA, the CDR3 is TGCGCCAGCAGCCAAACCACTAGCGGGAGGGCCGGTGAGCAGTTCTTC. The chain carries TRBV4-1 and TRBJ2-1, with 13 nucleotides matching TRBD2. There are 16 residues in the CDR3. In germline, CDR1 is MGHRA, CDR2 YSYEKL. V was pared by 2 bases and J by 9 bases, with 7 bases of the junction left unmatched.

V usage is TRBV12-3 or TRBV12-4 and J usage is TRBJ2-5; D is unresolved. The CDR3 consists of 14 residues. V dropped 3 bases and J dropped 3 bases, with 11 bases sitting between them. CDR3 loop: CASSFQLAEETQYF. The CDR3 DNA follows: TGTGCCAGCAGTTTTCAACTCGCGGAAGAGACCCAGTACTTC.

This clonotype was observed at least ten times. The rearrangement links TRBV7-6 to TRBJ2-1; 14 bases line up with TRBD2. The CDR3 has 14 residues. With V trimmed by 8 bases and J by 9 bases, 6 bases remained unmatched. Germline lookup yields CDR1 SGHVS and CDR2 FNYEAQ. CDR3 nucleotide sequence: TGTGCCAGCTTAGGGACTAGCGGGGGTAGTGAGCAGTTCTTC. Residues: CASLGTSGGSEQFF.